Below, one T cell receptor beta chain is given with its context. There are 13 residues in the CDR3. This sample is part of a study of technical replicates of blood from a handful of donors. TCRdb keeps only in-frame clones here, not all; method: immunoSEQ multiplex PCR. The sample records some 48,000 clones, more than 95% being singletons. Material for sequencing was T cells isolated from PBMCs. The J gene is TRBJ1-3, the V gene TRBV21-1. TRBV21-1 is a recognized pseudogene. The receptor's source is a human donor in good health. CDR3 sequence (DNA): TGTGCCGGAGGGACCGCATCGTTGAACACCATATATTTT. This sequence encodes CAGGTASLNTIYF.